Following are 27 T cell receptor beta chains from one sample sequenced in a study of blood T cell repertoires in COVID-19. This table comes from immunoSEQ multiplex PCR, and its TCRdb copy is limited to in-frame clones, with some not included. The profile covers under 150,000 clones, with around 89% appearing a single time and around 18% taken by the ten largest. The sequenced sample consisted of peripheral blood. These receptors originate from a man in his forties or fifties with active or convalescent COVID-19.

The chain has TRBV30 and TRBJ2-5, with TRBD1 identical over 7 bases. CDR1 is GTSNPN, CDR2 SVGIG, per germline (reference sequence). With V trimmed by 1 base and J by 4 bases, 6 bases remained unmatched. The CDR3 loop spans 14 amino acids. The CDR3 DNA reads TGTGCCTGGAGTGCTGACAGGGTACCAGAGACCCAGTACTTC. Translation: CAWSADRVPETQYF.

J is TRBJ1-2 and V is TRBV5-1; D is perhaps TRBD1 (6 bases). V lost 4 bases and J lost 5, with 12 bases in between. CDR1 SGHRS and CDR2 YFSETQ come from the germline V gene. The length of the CDR3 is 13 residues. The CDR3 sequence: CASSPEDRYGYTF. For the CDR3, the DNA is TGCGCCAGCAGCCCTGAGGACAGATATGGCTACACCTTC.

V usage is TRBV30 and J usage is TRBJ2-7; 9 bases are a match to TRBD1. The CDR3 length is 13 residues. The V and J ends lost 6 bases and 3 bases, in that order; junction bases with no gene match: 6. Germline V gives CDR1 GTSNPN, CDR2 SVGIG (reference sequence). CDR3 in DNA: TGTGCCTGCACCGGGACAGGGATCTACGAGCAGTACTTC. Encoded protein: CACTGTGIYEQYF.

This chain connects TRBV3-1 (or the pseudogene TRBV3-2) to TRBJ2-2; 11 nucleotides match TRBD2. The CDR3 totals 19 residues. Germline lookup yields CDR1 LGHDT and CDR2 YNNKEL (reference sequence). After removal of 1 base from V and 5 bases from J, the junction contained 12 bases not matched to a gene. In nucleotides, the CDR3 is TGTGCCAGCAGCCAAGTCTGGAAACTAGCGGGAGTTGGGACCGGGGAGCTGTTTTTT. It translates to CASSQVWKLAGVGTGELFF.

The V and J genes are TRBV19 and TRBJ1-3; D gene unclear. The CDR3 totals 14 residues. Germline V gives CDR1 LNHDA, CDR2 SQIVND (reference sequence). Trimming left V 5 bases short and J 4 bases short, with 12 bases between. The CDR3 DNA sequence: TGTGCCAGTAGTGTCCGCGGGTTGGGAAACACCATATATTTT. Encoded protein: CASSVRGLGNTIYF.

This sequence joins TRBV21-1 and TRBJ2-7; the D call of TRBD1 is as the table states it, not checked on the DNA. TRBV21-1 represents a pseudogene. The CDR3 loop spans 15 amino acids. Written as DNA, the CDR3 is TGTGCCAGCAGCAAAAAGACATTATCGTACTACGAGCAGTACTTC. It codes for CASSKKTLSYYEQYF.

This clone was counted once. V gene TRBV24-1 combines with J gene TRBJ2-7; 10 positions match TRBD1. There are 15 residues in the CDR3. After removal of 3 bases from V and 5 bases from J, the junction contained 6 bases not matched to a gene. Germline assignment: CDR1 KGHDR and CDR2 SFDVKD. The CDR3 reads CATSDRDRGLDEQYF. The CDR3 nucleotides read TGTGCCACCAGTGATAGAGACAGGGGGCTCGACGAGCAGTACTTC.

This chain connects TRBV7-2 to TRBJ2-2; 10 nucleotides line up with TRBD2. After removal of 0 bases from V and 6 bases from J, the junction contained 4 bases not matched to a gene. The CDR3 runs to 16 residues. The germline gives CDR1 SGHTA, CDR2 FQGNSA. For the CDR3, the DNA is TGTGCCAGCAGCTTAGCTAGCGGGAGGACAGCCGGGGAGCTGTTTTTT. This gives the protein CASSLASGRTAGELFF. The whole variable domain, remainder taken from reference TRBV7-2 and TRBJ2-2, is GAGVSQSPSNKVTEKGKDVELRCDPISGHTALYWYRQSLGQGLEFLIYFQGNSAPDKSGLPSDRFSAERTGGSVSTLTIQRTQQEDSAVYLCASSLASGRTAGELFFGEGSRLTVL.

This chain connects TRBV5-8 to TRBJ2-5; perhaps TRBD2 as D (6 bases). Germline V lookup: CDR1 SGHTS, CDR2 YDEGEE. The germline V and J ends were trimmed by 0 bases and 5 bases, with 17 bases remaining between them. There are 16 residues in the CDR3. CDR3 coding DNA: TGTGCCAGCAGCTTGGTAATCGGGAGAGGGACGGAGACCCAGTACTTC. Translating gives CASSLVIGRGTETQYF. The full variable domain, its missing parts supplied by reference TRBV5-8 and TRBJ2-5, is EAGVTQSPTHLIKTRGQQATLRCSPISGHTSVYWYQQALGLGLQFLLWYDEGEERNRGNFPPRFSGRQFPNYSSELNVNALELEDSALYLCASSLVIGRGTETQYFGPGTRLLVL.

This chain connects TRBV7-2 to TRBJ2-4, with D possibly being TRBD1 (6 bases). The V end was cut by 1 base, the J end by 1 base, with 8 bases between. This CDR3 is 15 amino acids long. The germline V gene encodes CDR1 SGHTA and CDR2 FQGNSA. The CDR3 loop is CASSLVQGAKNIQYF. The CDR3 region has the DNA TGTGCCAGCAGCTTAGTCCAGGGGGCCAAAAACATTCAGTACTTC. Full variable domain (missing parts from reference TRBV7-2 and TRBJ2-4): GAGVSQSPSNKVTEKGKDVELRCDPISGHTALYWYRQSLGQGLEFLIYFQGNSAPDKSGLPSDRFSAERTGGSVSTLTIQRTQQEDSAVYLCASSLVQGAKNIQYFGAGTRLSVL.

J is TRBJ1-4 and V is TRBV7-2; perhaps TRBD1 as D (6 bases). The V gene lost 5 bases and the J gene lost 8 bases, with 15 bases spanning the gap. The CDR3 runs 14 residues. CDR1 and CDR2 (germline): SGHTA, FQGNSA. Here the CDR3 reads CASSPGGGHEKLFF. The DNA for the CDR3 is TGTGCCAGCAGCCCCGGCGGGGGGCACGAAAAACTGTTTTTT. The variable domain in full, completed from reference TRBV7-2 and TRBJ1-4, reads GAGVSQSPSNKVTEKGKDVELRCDPISGHTALYWYRQSLGQGLEFLIYFQGNSAPDKSGLPSDRFSAERTGGSVSTLTIQRTQQEDSAVYLCASSPGGGHEKLFFGSGTQLSVL.

The rearrangement uses TRBV18 and TRBJ1-6, with 8 bases identical to TRBD1. In germline, CDR1 is KGHSH, CDR2 LQKENI. J lost 9 bases, V lost 0 bases, and 4 bases had no gene match. The CDR3 contains 15 residues. The chain's CDR3 is CASSPPGTGASPLHF. Here the CDR3 DNA reads TGTGCCAGCTCACCACCCGGGACAGGCGCTTCACCCCTCCACTTT.

The chain has TRBV6-5 and TRBJ2-7; 7 bases map to TRBD1. Germline V lookup: CDR1 MNHEY, CDR2 SVGAGI. CDR3 length equals 13 residues. The V and J ends lost 5 bases and 3 bases, in that order; junction bases with no gene match: 4. The CDR3 is CASSPRQGYEQYF. In DNA, the CDR3 is TGTGCCAGCAGTCCGCGACAGGGCTACGAGCAGTACTTC.

This clone came up many times. The V gene is TRBV6-1, the J gene TRBJ1-5, with D perhaps matching TRBD1 (5 bases). The CDR3 loop spans 13 amino acids. Germline V gene sequence: CDR1 MNHNS, CDR2 SASEGT. Trimming removed 2 bases at V and 8 bases at J, with 10 bases between. The CDR3 spells CASSELGAEPQHF. CDR3 nucleotides: TGTGCCAGCAGTGAATTAGGGGCGGAGCCCCAGCATTTT.

In its sample, this clone was seen once. The V gene is TRBV19, the J gene TRBJ2-1; D perhaps matches TRBD1 (6 bases). Trimming removed 5 bases at V and 2 bases at J, with 13 bases between. CDR3 length: 15 residues. Germline values: CDR1 LNHDA, CDR2 SQIVND (reference sequence). CDR3 DNA sequence: TGTGCCAGTAGTCCCACAGGGTGGGCCTACAATGAGCAGTTCTTC. Translating gives CASSPTGWAYNEQFF.

This clone showed up just once. This chain joins TRBV19 and TRBJ1-1; 7 nucleotides match TRBD1. This CDR3 has 17 residues. After removal of 6 bases from V and 0 bases from J, the junction contained 13 bases not matched to a gene. CDR1 and CDR2 from the germline V gene are LNHDA and SQIVND (reference sequence). CDR3 sequence: CASSEYPGTEMNTEAFF. Here the CDR3 DNA reads TGTGCCAGTAGCGAATATCCCGGGACAGAAATGAACACTGAAGCTTTCTTT.

The rearrangement uses TRBV29-1 and TRBJ2-2, with TRBD2 matching 12 bases. Losses at the gene ends were 5 bases for V and 7 bases for J; bases not matched to a gene: 5. Germline assignment: CDR1 SQVTM and CDR2 ANQGSEA. The CDR3 covers 14 residues. Here the CDR3 reads CSVSTSGRVGELFF. The CDR3 coding sequence is TGCAGCGTTTCGACTAGCGGGAGAGTCGGGGAGCTGTTTTTT.

The chain uses TRBV2 and TRBJ2-2; TRBD1 matches at 8 bases. The J segment lost 6 bases and the V segment lost 0 bases, leaving 6 bases of the junction unmatched. The germline V gene encodes CDR1 SNHLY and CDR2 FYNNEI. The CDR3 spans 16 residues. The CDR3 DNA is TGTGCCAGCAGTGAAGCGCCAGGGGGCGCGTCCGGGGAGCTGTTTTTT. Translated, it gives CASSEAPGGASGELFF.

The rearrangement joins TRBV27 to TRBJ2-1, with 7 positions matching TRBD1. V shed 5 bases, J shed 8 bases, and the junction held 9 bases outside the gene matches. The germline V gene has CDR1 MNHEY and CDR2 SMNVEV (reference sequence). The CDR3 is 14 amino acids. Written as DNA, the CDR3 is TGTGCCAGCAGTCCGAGGACAGGTCGGGATGAGCAGTTCTTC. It yields the protein CASSPRTGRDEQFF.

The chain carries TRBV6-1 and TRBJ2-1; 10 nucleotides line up with TRBD1. V shed 4 bases and J 7 bases; nucleotides not matched to a gene: 10. Germline V CDR1 and CDR2: MNHNS, SASEGT. CDR3 size: 16 residues. The DNA for the CDR3 is TGTGCCAGCAGTGGGGACCGGGACAGGGGAACGAATGAGCAGTTCTTC. Encoded protein: CASSGDRDRGTNEQFF.

The chain has TRBV6-2 or TRBV6-3 and TRBJ1-3; D remains unclear. The germline V gene has CDR1 MNHEY and CDR2 SVGEGT. The CDR3 covers 15 residues. Deletions cut 0 bases from V and 0 bases from J, with 6 bases between. CDR3 sequence (DNA): TGTGCCAGCAGTTACTCTCGGAGCTCTGGAAACACCATATATTTT. Translating gives CASSYSRSSGNTIYF.

The J gene is TRBJ1-2, the V gene TRBV12-5; TRBD1 might be the D (5 bases). Germline V CDR1 and CDR2: LGHNT, FRNRAP. With 1 base removed from V and 4 bases from J, the gap between germline ends came to 7 bases. CDR3 length equals 13 residues. CDR3 in amino acids: CASGLAQGYGYTF. CDR3 DNA sequence: TGTGCTAGTGGTTTGGCTCAGGGCTATGGCTACACCTTC.

This sequence joins TRBV30 and TRBJ2-5; D may be TRBD2 (6 bases). The V gene lost 0 bases and the J gene lost 5 bases, with 10 bases spanning the gap. This CDR3 has 13 amino acids. The germline V gene has CDR1 GTSNPN and CDR2 SVGIG (reference sequence). CDR3 region: CAWSVRESETQYF. CDR3 nucleotide sequence: TGTGCCTGGAGTGTTCGGGAGTCGGAGACCCAGTACTTC.

This sequence joins TRBV18 and TRBJ2-2; D is unresolved. V gave up 1 base and J gave up 1 base, with 7 bases separating them. There are 15 residues in the CDR3. CDR1 and CDR2 from the germline V gene are KGHSH and LQKENI. The CDR3, as DNA: TGTGCCAGCTCACCACTGAGACAGAACACCGGGGAGCTGTTTTTT. Protein product: CASSPLRQNTGELFF.

CDR3 residues: CATSDPWTASSYEQYF. In DNA, the CDR3 is TGTGCCACCAGTGACCCGTGGACAGCAAGCTCCTACGAGCAGTACTTC. This rearrangement joins TRBV24-1 to TRBJ2-7; tentative D call: TRBD1 (6 bases). Germline CDR1 and CDR2: KGHDR and SFDVKD. The V gene lost 4 bases and the J gene lost 0 bases, with 15 bases spanning the gap. This CDR3 has 16 amino acids.

The chain links TRBV3-1 (or the pseudogene TRBV3-2) to TRBJ2-7; 10 bases agree with TRBD2. Germline V CDR1 and CDR2: LGHDT, YNNKEL (reference sequence). The CDR3 extends over 15 amino acids. Trimming removed 5 bases from V and 2 bases from J; junction bases left unmatched: 6. The CDR3 is CASSSWTSGPYEQYF. As DNA, the CDR3 is TGTGCCAGCAGCTCTTGGACTAGCGGACCCTACGAGCAGTACTTC.

This clone has just a few counts. The V call is TRBV5-1, the J call TRBJ2-6; D gene ambiguous. Between the trimmed V and J ends, which lost 1 base and 3 bases, there was a span of 8 bases. CDR1 and CDR2 from the germline V gene are SGHRS and YFSETQ. The CDR3 sequence is 15 residues long. CDR3 nucleotide sequence: TGCGCCAGCAGCTTGAAACTCGGTGGGGCCAACGTCCTGACTTTC. This translates into CASSLKLGGANVLTF.